The 8 T cell receptor beta chains presented below share a single source sample, sequenced in a study of T cell responses to AZD1222 COVID-19 vaccine. The assay was immunoSEQ multiplex PCR, and TCRdb's table has in-frame clones only and misses some. Of about 150,000 clones in the sample, about 91% were seen once. Sequences were derived from peripheral blood, sampled on day 0 of AZD1222 vaccination. All receptors derive from an adult in good health.

The chain employs TRBV3-1 (or the pseudogene TRBV3-2) and TRBJ2-7, with TRBD1 matching over 7 bases. V shed 4 bases and J 3 bases; nucleotides not matched to a gene: 9. The CDR3 loop spans 15 amino acids. Germline lookup yields CDR1 LGHDT and CDR2 YNNKEL (reference sequence). The chain's CDR3 is CASSLVQGLFYEQYF. In DNA, the CDR3 is TGTGCCAGCAGCCTTGTACAGGGGTTGTTCTACGAGCAGTACTTC.

J is TRBJ2-1 and V is TRBV19, with D unresolved. V was trimmed by 1 base and J by 6 bases, leaving 7 bases between them. Germline CDR1 reads LNHDA; CDR2 reads SQIVND (reference sequence). The CDR3 runs to 13 residues. The chain's CDR3 is CASSIATGNEQFF. The DNA for the CDR3 is TGTGCCAGTAGTATAGCAACCGGCAATGAGCAGTTCTTC.

The J gene is TRBJ2-5, the V gene TRBV7-8, with 9 bases identical to TRBD2. J was trimmed by 4 bases and V by 4 bases; bases with no gene match: 16. The germline V gene has CDR1 SGHVS and CDR2 FQNEAQ. This CDR3 region has 18 residues. The CDR3 DNA is TGTGCCAGCAGCTCCTCCCTTTCAGCGGGAGGACTCGGAGAGACCCAGTACTTC. As protein: CASSSSLSAGGLGETQYF.

The chain uses TRBV28 and TRBJ1-2; D is unresolved. CDR1 is MDHEN and CDR2 is SYDVKM in the germline V gene. V was clipped by 3 bases and J by 1 base, with 6 bases between them. The CDR3 is 13 amino acids. CDR3 sequence (DNA): TGTGCCAGCAGTTTCTCCAATAACTATGGCTACACCTTC. Its translation is CASSFSNNYGYTF.

V and J are TRBV6-1 and TRBJ1-1; D is possibly TRBD1 (6 bases). This CDR3 region has 13 residues. Per germline, CDR1 MNHNS and CDR2 SASEGT. Deletions cut 0 bases from V and 11 bases from J, with 13 bases between. The DNA of the CDR3 is TGTGCCAGCAGTGAAGCGCTTCGACAGGTTGCTTTCTTT. This encodes CASSEALRQVAFF.

The chain carries TRBV4-3 and TRBJ1-1; D remains ambiguous. Germline V gene data show CDR1 as LGHNA and CDR2 as YSLEER. The germline V and J ends were trimmed by 0 bases and 2 bases, with 7 bases remaining between them. This CDR3 comprises 14 residues. CDR3 in DNA: TGCGCCAGCAGCCAAGACGGGAGTAACACTGAAGCTTTCTTT. This sequence encodes CASSQDGSNTEAFF.

The chain uses TRBV3-1 (or the pseudogene TRBV3-2) and TRBJ2-1; D gene unclear. Germline V gene lookup returns CDR1 LGHDT and CDR2 YNNKEL (reference sequence). The V end lost 6 bases, the J end lost 3 bases, and 9 bases lay between the germline ends. The CDR3 extends over 13 amino acids. The CDR3 is CASRPRGYNEQFF. CDR3 bases: TGTGCCAGCAGGCCTCGCGGCTACAATGAGCAGTTCTTC.

This chain links TRBV11-1 with TRBJ1-6; 7 nucleotides align to TRBD1. Germline V gene lookup returns CDR1 SGHAT and CDR2 FQDESV (reference sequence). The CDR3 is 14 amino acids. Losses at the gene ends were 3 bases for V and 10 bases for J; bases not matched to a gene: 6. The CDR3 is CASSLNRGNSPLHF. The CDR3 DNA reads TGTGCCAGCAGCTTGAACAGGGGCAACTCACCCCTCCACTTT.